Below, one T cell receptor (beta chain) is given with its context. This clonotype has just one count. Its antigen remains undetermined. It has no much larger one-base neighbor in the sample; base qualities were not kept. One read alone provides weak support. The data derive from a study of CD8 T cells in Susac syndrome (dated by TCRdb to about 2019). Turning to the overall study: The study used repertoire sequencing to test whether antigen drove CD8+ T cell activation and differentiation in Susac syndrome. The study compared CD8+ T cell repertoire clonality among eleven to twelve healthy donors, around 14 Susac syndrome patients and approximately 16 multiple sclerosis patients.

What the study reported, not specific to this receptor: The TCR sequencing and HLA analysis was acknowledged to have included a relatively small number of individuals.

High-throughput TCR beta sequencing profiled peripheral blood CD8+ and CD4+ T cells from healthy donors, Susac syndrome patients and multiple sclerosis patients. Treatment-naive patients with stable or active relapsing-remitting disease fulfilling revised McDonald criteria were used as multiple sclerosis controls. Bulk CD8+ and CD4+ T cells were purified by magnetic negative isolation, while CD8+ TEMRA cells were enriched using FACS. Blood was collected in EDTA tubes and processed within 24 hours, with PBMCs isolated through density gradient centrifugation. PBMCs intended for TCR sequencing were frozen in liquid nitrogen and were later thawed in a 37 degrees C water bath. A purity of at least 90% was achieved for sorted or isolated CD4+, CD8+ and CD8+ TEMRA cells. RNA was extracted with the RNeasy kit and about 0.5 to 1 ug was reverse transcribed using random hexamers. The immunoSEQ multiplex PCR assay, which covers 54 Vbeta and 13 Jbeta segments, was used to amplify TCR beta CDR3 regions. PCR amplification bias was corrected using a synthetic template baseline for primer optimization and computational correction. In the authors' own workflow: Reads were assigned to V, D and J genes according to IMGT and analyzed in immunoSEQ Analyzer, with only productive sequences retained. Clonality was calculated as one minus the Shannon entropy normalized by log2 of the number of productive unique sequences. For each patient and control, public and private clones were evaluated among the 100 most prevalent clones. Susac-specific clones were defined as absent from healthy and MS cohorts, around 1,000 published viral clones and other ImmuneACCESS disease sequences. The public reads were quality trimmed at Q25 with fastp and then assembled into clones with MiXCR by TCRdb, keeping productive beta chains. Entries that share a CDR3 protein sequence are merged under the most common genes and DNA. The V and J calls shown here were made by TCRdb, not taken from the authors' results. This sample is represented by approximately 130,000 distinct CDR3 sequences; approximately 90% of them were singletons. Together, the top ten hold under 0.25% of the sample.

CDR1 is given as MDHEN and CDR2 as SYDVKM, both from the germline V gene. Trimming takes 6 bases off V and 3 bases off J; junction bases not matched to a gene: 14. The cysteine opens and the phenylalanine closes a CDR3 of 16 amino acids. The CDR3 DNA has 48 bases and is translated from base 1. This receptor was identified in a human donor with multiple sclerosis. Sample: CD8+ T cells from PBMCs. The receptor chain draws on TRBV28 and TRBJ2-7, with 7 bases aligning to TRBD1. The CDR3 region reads CASRPQGVDLGYEQYF. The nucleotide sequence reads TGTGCCAGCAGACCCCAGGGGGTTGACTTGGGCTACGAGCAGTACTTC.